This T cell receptor beta chain was sequenced for a study of PD-L1 blockade in urothelial cancer. Whole-study context: The patients' atezolizumab therapy, 1,200 mg intravenously every 3 weeks, started in about 2014. Timepoints chosen for blood analysis were 3 weeks (second dose) and 6 weeks after treatment start.

Specified time point: pretreatment peripheral blood. Data came from immunoSEQ multiplex PCR; TCRdb stores just in-frame clones and leaves some out. This sample yields about 43,000 clones, of which 75% to 85% are seen a single time; around 16% belongs to the top ten. On this clone itself: Its cognate antigen is unknown.

Trimming cost V 3 bases and J 6 bases, with 13 bases left between them. The germline V gene encodes CDR1 SGDLS and CDR2 YYNGEE. This CDR3 is 13 amino acids long. Study-wide results and caveats: Patients with below-median pretreatment blood clonality survived longer.

The origin of this receptor is a man in his 60s with urothelial cancer. The sample was PBMCs, taken around atezolizumab (anti-PD-L1) treatment. The chain couples TRBV9 to TRBJ2-7, with D possibly being TRBD2 (5 bases). The CDR3 protein is CASSADWWGEQYF. DNA for the CDR3: TGTGCCAGCAGCGCGGACTGGTGGGGCGAGCAGTACTTC.